This T cell receptor (beta chain) was identified in a study of Graves' ophthalmopathy and Graves' hyperthyroidism. Whole-study context: Absence of ophthalmopathy within 18 months of follow-up defined stable hyperthyroidism.

There are 12 residues in the CDR3. With 2 bases removed from V and 12 bases from J, the gap between germline ends came to 14 bases. Germline loops: CDR1 MNHNY, CDR2 SVGAGI (reference sequence). Scientists amplified the TCR beta CDR3 regions from RNA transcripts. Scientists carried out first-round RT-PCR using HTBI primers and then a second-round multiplex PCR. Each CDR3 protein gets one entry after TCRdb re-called the multiplex PCR reads with MiXCR. The sample yields 500,000 to 600,000 distinct CDR3 sequences, 35% to 40% seen once. Hyperthyroidism patients had new diagnoses, durations under 2 months, and ages of 18 to 65. Clinicians diagnosed using symptoms, serum thyroxine, TRAb, thyroid ultrasound and orbital computed tomography. This clonotype was seen ten or more times. Its antigen is still unknown. The study, taken as a whole, reports: Ophthalmopathy cases were distinguished from stable hyperthyroidism by a 13-signature model, reaching approximately 88% sensitivity and roughly 81% specificity.

The chain is built from TRBV6-6 and TRBJ2-7, with a possible D match to TRBD2 (6 bases). The sequencing input was peripheral blood or thyroid tissue (not recorded which). This sequence was found in an adult man with Graves' hyperthyroidism. CDR3 DNA sequence: TGTGCCAGCAGTTACAGTCAGGGAGGACCGTACTTC. Amino acid sequence: CASSYSQGGPYF.